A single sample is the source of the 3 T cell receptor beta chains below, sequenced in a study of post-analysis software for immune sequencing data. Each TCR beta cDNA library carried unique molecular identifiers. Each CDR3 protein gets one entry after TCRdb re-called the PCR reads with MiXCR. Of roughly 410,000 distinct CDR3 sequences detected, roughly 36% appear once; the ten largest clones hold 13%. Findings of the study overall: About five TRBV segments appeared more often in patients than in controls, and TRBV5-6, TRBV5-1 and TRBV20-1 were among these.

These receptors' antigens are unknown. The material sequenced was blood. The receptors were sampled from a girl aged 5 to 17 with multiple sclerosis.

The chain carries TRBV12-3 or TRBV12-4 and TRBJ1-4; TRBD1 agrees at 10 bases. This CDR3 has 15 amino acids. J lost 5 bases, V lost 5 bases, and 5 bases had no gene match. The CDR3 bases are TGTGCCAGCAGTCGGACAGGGGGAGGGAATGAAAAACTGTTTTTT. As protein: CASSRTGGGNEKLFF.

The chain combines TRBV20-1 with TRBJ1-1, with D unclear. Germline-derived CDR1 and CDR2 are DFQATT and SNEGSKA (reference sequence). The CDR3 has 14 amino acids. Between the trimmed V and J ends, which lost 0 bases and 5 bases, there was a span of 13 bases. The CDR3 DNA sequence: TGCAGTGCTAGAGAAAATGGCGGTGTGACTGAAGCTTTCTTT. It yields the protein CSARENGGVTEAFF.

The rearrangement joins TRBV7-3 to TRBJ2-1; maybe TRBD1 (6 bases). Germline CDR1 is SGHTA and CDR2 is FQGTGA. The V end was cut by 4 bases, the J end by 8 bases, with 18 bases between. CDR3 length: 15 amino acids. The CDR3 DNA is TGTGCCAGCAGCTCTCTTCAGGGGCGTAACGATGAGCAGTTCTTC. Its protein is CASSSLQGRNDEQFF.